The T cell receptor (beta chain) under discussion was sequenced for a study of blood T cell repertoires in COVID-19. Trimming took 0 bases from V and 5 from J, leaving 13 bases between them. The V gene's germline CDR1 is LGHDT and CDR2 YNNKEL (reference sequence). The CDR3 runs 15 residues. Method: immunoSEQ multiplex PCR; TCRdb's copy keeps in-frame clones and lacks some. The table records hundreds of thousands of clones, about nine tenths of them present only once. Sequenced material: peripheral blood. The clonotype originates from a woman aged 25 to 39 with active or convalescent COVID-19. The chain is built from TRBV3-1 (or the pseudogene TRBV3-2) and TRBJ2-5, with D possibly matching TRBD1 (5 bases). The CDR3 loop reads CASSQEGLSVETQYF. The CDR3, as DNA: TGTGCCAGCAGCCAAGAGGGGCTGTCGGTCGAGACCCAGTACTTC.